This TCR beta chain was sequenced during a study of blood T cell repertoires in COVID-19. The data were produced by immunoSEQ multiplex PCR, yet TCRdb's version contains in-frame clones alone and is incomplete. This table holds just under 50,000 clones, roughly nine tenths found once. Germline CDR1 is SEHNR and CDR2 is FQNEAQ (reference sequence). V dropped 6 bases and J dropped 3; count of bases not matched to a gene: 8. The CDR3 is made up of 14 amino acids. The chain is built from TRBV7-9 and TRBJ2-7; 7 bases align to TRBD1. The origin of this receptor is a human donor in a cohort sampled during active COVID-19. The sample comprised peripheral blood. The CDR3 loop reads CASSSDRSIYEQYF. DNA of the CDR3: TGTGCCAGCAGTTCGGACAGGTCCATCTACGAGCAGTACTTC.